This TCR beta chain was captured by sequencing in a study of T cells in Graves' hyperthyroidism and ophthalmopathy. From RNA transcripts, TCR beta CDR3 regions were amplified. The TCR CDR3 was amplified in a first-round RT-PCR using the HTBI primer set. TCRdb processed the multiplex PCR reads anew with MiXCR; each CDR3 protein has one entry. In the table there are some 740,000 distinct CDR3 sequences, approximately 14% of which are singletons. Across 18 months, stable Graves' hyperthyroidism was marked by no progression to ophthalmopathy. Pregnant or lactating patients were excluded, as were those with uncontrolled infection or other autoimmune disease. The PBMCs studied were ones that came from 8 to 10 ml fresh peripheral blood. V lost 2 bases, J lost 1 base, and 8 bases lay in between. The CDR3 has 14 amino acids. CDR1 PRHDT and CDR2 FYEKMQ come from the germline V gene (reference sequence).

This chain joins TRBV13 and TRBJ1-1; D gene ambiguous. The TCR originated in a woman aged 18 to 35 with Graves' hyperthyroidism. Sequenced: blood. The CDR3 spells CASSLPPKNTEAFF. In nucleotides, the CDR3 is TGTGCCAGCAGCTTACCTCCCAAGAACACTGAAGCTTTCTTT.